Included here is one TCR beta chain sequence, with context. This specimen belongs to a study of T cells after yellow fever vaccination. TCRdb re-derived calls from the 5' RACE reads in MiXCR, one entry per CDR3 protein. The sample includes 150,000 to 200,000 distinct CDR3 sequences, approximately 11% of them seen just once. CDR1 and CDR2 (germline): SEHNR, FQNEAQ (reference sequence). There are 12 residues in the CDR3. The germline V and J ends were trimmed by 7 bases and 1 base, with 7 bases remaining between them. This clonotype was obtained from a man younger than 35 who received the YFV17D yellow fever vaccine. The material was CD8+ T cells sorted from PBMCs, obtained 15 days after the yellow fever booster vaccination. This chain joins TRBV7-9 and TRBJ2-5; D is unresolved. DNA for the CDR3: TGTGCCAGCACCCTGGGCCAAGAGACCCAGTACTTC. It codes for CASTLGQETQYF.